The clone carrying this T cell receptor (beta chain) was recorded a few times. This sample was included in a study of blood T cell repertoires in COVID-19. Clones were sequenced by immunoSEQ multiplex PCR, and TCRdb holds only the in-frame ones, with some missing. Counted here are about 230,000 clones, over 80% occurring once; the ten biggest clones make up under 3%. Sequencing used peripheral blood. This clonotype originated in a woman in her sixties or seventies with active or convalescent COVID-19.

The CDR3 loop is CASRGAEGGHRETQYF. CDR3 nucleotide sequence: TGTGCCAGCAGGGGAGCTGAGGGAGGGCATCGAGAGACCCAGTACTTC. The chain couples TRBV2 to TRBJ2-5, with 7 bases that match TRBD2. The CDR3 totals 16 residues. V shed 6 bases and J 4 bases; nucleotides not matched to a gene: 14. In germline, CDR1 is SNHLY, CDR2 FYNNEI.